A selection of T cell receptor beta chains follows, all from one sample in a study of blood T cells in healthy people across ages. MiXCR was run by TCRdb on the 5' RACE reads, yielding one entry per CDR3 protein. The sample shows more than 1 million distinct CDR3 sequences, less than 50% of them seen only once. Sequenced input: blood. The receptors were gathered from a woman aged 60-75 years in good health. CDR3s include the opening cysteine and the closing phenylalanine or tryptophan. A D gene is named only where the DNA matches it firmly. Some rows mark clone size as missing; the rest say once, few, many or name a class of expanded clone.

j_gene: TRBJ2-2
d_gene: TRBD1
abundance: once
v_gene: TRBV27
CDR3aa: CASSSAGGIGELFF
CDR3nt: TGTGCCAGCAGTTCGGCAGGGGGCATCGGGGAGCTGTTTTTT

j_gene: TRBJ2-7
d_gene: .
abundance: few
v_gene: TRBV10-3
CDR3aa: CAVMELEAYEQYF
CDR3nt: TGTGCCGTCATGGAGCTGGAGGCCTACGAGCAGTACTTC

j_gene: TRBJ1-5
d_gene: .
abundance: .
v_gene: TRBV12-3/TRBV12-4
CDR3aa: CASRASGGEPQHF
CDR3nt: TGTGCCAGCAGAGCCAGTGGCGGCGAGCCCCAGCATTTT

j_gene: TRBJ2-5
d_gene: .
abundance: once
v_gene: TRBV6-5
CDR3aa: CASSNWAGAFQETQYF
CDR3nt: TGTGCCAGCAGCAACTGGGCAGGAGCATTTCAAGAGACCCAGTACTTC

j_gene: TRBJ2-6
d_gene: TRBD2
abundance: .
v_gene: TRBV14
CDR3aa: CATARAGAPSGANVLTF
CDR3nt: TGTGCCACCGCTAGAGCGGGAGCCCCCTCTGGGGCCAACGTCCTGACTTTC

j_gene: TRBJ2-1
d_gene: TRBD2
abundance: .
v_gene: TRBV14
CDR3aa: CASSLIGGSRGDEQFF
CDR3nt: TGTGCCAGCAGCCTCATCGGGGGGAGTCGGGGAGATGAGCAGTTCTTC

j_gene: TRBJ1-2
d_gene: TRBD1
abundance: few
v_gene: TRBV6-1
CDR3aa: CASSAGTGANYGYTF
CDR3nt: TGTGCCAGCAGTGCCGGGACAGGTGCTAACTATGGCTACACCTTC

j_gene: TRBJ2-1
d_gene: TRBD2
abundance: .
v_gene: TRBV11-2
CDR3aa: CASSLAERENEQFF
CDR3nt: TGTGCCAGCAGCTTAGCAGAGCGGGAGAATGAGCAGTTCTTC

j_gene: TRBJ2-3
d_gene: TRBD2
abundance: .
v_gene: TRBV29-1
CDR3aa: CSVPAREGQYF
CDR3nt: TGCAGCGTTCCGGCCCGGGAGGGGCAGTATTTT

j_gene: TRBJ2-7
d_gene: TRBD2
abundance: .
v_gene: TRBV20-1
CDR3aa: CSARSGTSFYEQYF
CDR3nt: TGCAGTGCTAGATCGGGGACTAGCTTCTACGAGCAGTACTTC

j_gene: TRBJ2-7
d_gene: .
abundance: few
v_gene: TRBV20-1
CDR3aa: CSARTGGLHEQYF
CDR3nt: TGCAGTGCTAGAACTGGCGGGCTTCACGAGCAGTACTTC

j_gene: TRBJ2-3
d_gene: .
abundance: few
v_gene: TRBV27
CDR3aa: CASGLTAGGSTDTQYF
CDR3nt: TGTGCCAGCGGATTAACTGCGGGCGGATCCACAGATACGCAGTATTTT

j_gene: TRBJ2-4
d_gene: .
abundance: .
v_gene: TRBV9
CDR3aa: CASSVDENIQYF
CDR3nt: TGTGCCAGCAGCGTAGATGAAAACATTCAGTACTTC

j_gene: TRBJ2-7
d_gene: .
abundance: few
v_gene: TRBV28
CDR3aa: CASWLSGAPYEQYF
CDR3nt: TGTGCCAGCTGGCTCTCAGGGGCACCCTACGAGCAGTACTTC

j_gene: TRBJ2-7
d_gene: TRBD1
abundance: few
v_gene: TRBV7-6
CDR3aa: CASSPPPGQVSGPSYEQYF
CDR3nt: TGTGCCAGCAGCCCCCCGCCGGGACAGGTGTCTGGGCCCTCCTACGAGCAGTACTTC

j_gene: TRBJ2-7
d_gene: .
abundance: .
v_gene: TRBV10-3
CDR3aa: CAISEITNVRLPSSYEQYF
CDR3nt: TGTGCCATCAGTGAGATAACAAATGTGCGGCTTCCCAGCTCCTACGAGCAGTACTTC

j_gene: TRBJ2-1
d_gene: .
abundance: .
v_gene: TRBV28
CDR3aa: CASSSGTPGFPFEFF
CDR3nt: TGTGCCAGCAGTTCTGGGACGCCTGGGTTCCCCTTTGAGTTCTTC